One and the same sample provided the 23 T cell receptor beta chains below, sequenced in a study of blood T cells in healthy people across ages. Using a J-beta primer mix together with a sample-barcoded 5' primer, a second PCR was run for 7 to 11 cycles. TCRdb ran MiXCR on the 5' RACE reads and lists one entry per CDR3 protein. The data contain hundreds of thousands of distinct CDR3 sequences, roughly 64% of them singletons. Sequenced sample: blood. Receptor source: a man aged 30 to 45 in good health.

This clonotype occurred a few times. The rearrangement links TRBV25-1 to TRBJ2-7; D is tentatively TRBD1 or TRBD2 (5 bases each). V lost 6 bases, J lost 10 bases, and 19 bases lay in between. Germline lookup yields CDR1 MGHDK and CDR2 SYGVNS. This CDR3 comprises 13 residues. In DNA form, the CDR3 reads TGTGCCAGCAGCTCGGGCGGCGAGGGGCCCCAGTACTTC. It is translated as CASSSGGEGPQYF.

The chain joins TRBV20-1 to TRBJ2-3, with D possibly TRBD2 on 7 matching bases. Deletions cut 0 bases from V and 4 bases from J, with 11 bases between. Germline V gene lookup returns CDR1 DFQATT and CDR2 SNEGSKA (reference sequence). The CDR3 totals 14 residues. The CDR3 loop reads CSARDAGASDTQYF. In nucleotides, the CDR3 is TGCAGTGCTAGAGATGCGGGGGCTTCAGATACGCAGTATTTT.

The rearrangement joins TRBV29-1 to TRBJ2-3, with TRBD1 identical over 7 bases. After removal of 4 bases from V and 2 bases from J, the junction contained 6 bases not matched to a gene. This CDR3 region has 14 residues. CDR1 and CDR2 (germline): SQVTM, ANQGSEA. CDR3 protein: CSVADRDPTDTQYF. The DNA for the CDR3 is TGCAGCGTTGCAGACAGGGACCCCACAGATACGCAGTATTTT.

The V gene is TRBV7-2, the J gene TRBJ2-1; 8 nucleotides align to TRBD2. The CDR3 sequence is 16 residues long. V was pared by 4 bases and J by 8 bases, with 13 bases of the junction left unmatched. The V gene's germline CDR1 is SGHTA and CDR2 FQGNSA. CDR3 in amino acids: CASSSRGAGAGDEQFF. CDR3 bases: TGTGCCAGCAGCTCCCGGGGAGCGGGGGCGGGGGATGAGCAGTTCTTC. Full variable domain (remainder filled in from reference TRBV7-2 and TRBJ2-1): GAGVSQSPSNKVTEKGKDVELRCDPISGHTALYWYRQSLGQGLEFLIYFQGNSAPDKSGLPSDRFSAERTGGSVSTLTIQRTQQEDSAVYLCASSSRGAGAGDEQFFGPGTRLTVL.

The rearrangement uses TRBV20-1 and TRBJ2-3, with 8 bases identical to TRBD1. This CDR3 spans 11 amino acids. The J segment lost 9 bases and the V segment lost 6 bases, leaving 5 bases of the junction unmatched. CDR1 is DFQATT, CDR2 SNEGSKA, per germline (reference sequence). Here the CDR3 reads CSARQGRTQYF. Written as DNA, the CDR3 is TGCAGTGCGAGACAGGGGAGGACGCAGTATTTT.

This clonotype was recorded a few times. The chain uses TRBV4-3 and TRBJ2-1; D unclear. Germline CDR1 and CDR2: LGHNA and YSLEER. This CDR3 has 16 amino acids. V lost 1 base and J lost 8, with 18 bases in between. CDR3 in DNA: TGCGCCAGCAGCCAAGTAAGAAATCGAGTCGTCGATGAGCAGTTCTTC. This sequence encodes CASSQVRNRVVDEQFF.

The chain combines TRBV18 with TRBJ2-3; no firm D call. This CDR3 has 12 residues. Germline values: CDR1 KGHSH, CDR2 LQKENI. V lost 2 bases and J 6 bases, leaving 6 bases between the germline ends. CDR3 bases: TGTGCCAGCTCACCAACCGTCGATACGCAGTATTTT. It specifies CASSPTVDTQYF.

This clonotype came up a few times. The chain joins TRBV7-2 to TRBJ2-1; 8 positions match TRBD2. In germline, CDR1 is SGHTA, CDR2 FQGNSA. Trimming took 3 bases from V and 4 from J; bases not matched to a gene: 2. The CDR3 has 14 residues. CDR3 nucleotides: TGTGCCAGCAGCTTCGGGAGGGAGTACAATGAGCAGTTCTTC. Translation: CASSFGREYNEQFF. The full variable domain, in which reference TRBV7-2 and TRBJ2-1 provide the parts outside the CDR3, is GAGVSQSPSNKVTEKGKDVELRCDPISGHTALYWYRQSLGQGLEFLIYFQGNSAPDKSGLPSDRFSAERTGGSVSTLTIQRTQQEDSAVYLCASSFGREYNEQFFGPGTRLTVL.

The CDR3 spells CSATVGWDEQFF. In DNA, the CDR3 is TGCAGTGCTACAGTGGGGTGGGATGAGCAGTTCTTC. The chain combines TRBV20-1 with TRBJ2-1; D remains ambiguous. This CDR3 is built from 12 residues. With 4 bases removed from V and 8 bases from J, the gap between germline ends came to 12 bases. From germline, CDR1 is DFQATT and CDR2 SNEGSKA (reference sequence).

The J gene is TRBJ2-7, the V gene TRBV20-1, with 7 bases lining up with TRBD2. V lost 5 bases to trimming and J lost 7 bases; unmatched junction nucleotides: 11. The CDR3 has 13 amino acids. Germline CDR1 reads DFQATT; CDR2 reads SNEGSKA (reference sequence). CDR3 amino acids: CSALTSRSGEQYF. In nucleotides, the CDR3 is TGCAGTGCTTTGACTAGCAGGAGCGGTGAGCAGTACTTC.

The CDR3 DNA follows: TGTGCCAGCAGTCCTCCCAGGGACTATGGCTACACCTTC. Protein: CASSPPRDYGYTF. The V call is TRBV7-2, the J call TRBJ1-2; D perhaps matches TRBD1 (5 bases). Deletions cut 6 bases from V and 3 bases from J, with 11 bases between. This CDR3 has 13 amino acids. From germline, CDR1 is SGHTA and CDR2 FQGNSA.

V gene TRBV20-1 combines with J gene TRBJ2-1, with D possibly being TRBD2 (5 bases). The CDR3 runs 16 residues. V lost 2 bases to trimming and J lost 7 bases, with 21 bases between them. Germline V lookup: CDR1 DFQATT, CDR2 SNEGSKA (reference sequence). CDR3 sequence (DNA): TGCAGTGCTAGATTGGTCTCGTCGGGGTCTCAGAATGAGCAGTTCTTC. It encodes CSARLVSSGSQNEQFF.

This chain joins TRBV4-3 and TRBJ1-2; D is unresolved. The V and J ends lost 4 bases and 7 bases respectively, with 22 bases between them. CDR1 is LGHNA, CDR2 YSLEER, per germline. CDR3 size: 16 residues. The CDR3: CASSRDPVGSRGGYTF. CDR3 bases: TGCGCCAGCAGCCGAGATCCGGTAGGGAGTCGGGGTGGCTACACCTTC.

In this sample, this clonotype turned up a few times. CDR3 in amino acids: CASSLQLIYEQYF. The CDR3 DNA reads as TGTGCCAGCAGTTTACAGCTAATCTACGAGCAGTACTTC. The chain employs TRBV6-2 or TRBV6-3 and TRBJ2-7; D is uncertain. The CDR3 covers 13 residues. Germline V gives CDR1 MNHEY, CDR2 SVGEGT. The V and J ends lost 4 bases and 3 bases respectively, with 10 bases between them.

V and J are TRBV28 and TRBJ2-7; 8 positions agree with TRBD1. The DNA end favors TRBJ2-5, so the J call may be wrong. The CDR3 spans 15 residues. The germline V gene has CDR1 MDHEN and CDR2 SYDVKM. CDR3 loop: CASSVQTRGHETQYF. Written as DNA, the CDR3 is TGTGCCAGCAGTGTTCAAACCAGGGGGCATGAGACCCAGTACTTC.

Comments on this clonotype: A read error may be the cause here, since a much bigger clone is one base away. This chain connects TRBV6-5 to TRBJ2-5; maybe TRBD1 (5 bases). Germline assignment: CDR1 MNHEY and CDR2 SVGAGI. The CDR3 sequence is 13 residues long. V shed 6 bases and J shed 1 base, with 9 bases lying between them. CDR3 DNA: TGTGCCAGCAGCTTCGACAGCCAAGAGACCCAGTACTTC. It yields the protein CASSFDSQETQYF.

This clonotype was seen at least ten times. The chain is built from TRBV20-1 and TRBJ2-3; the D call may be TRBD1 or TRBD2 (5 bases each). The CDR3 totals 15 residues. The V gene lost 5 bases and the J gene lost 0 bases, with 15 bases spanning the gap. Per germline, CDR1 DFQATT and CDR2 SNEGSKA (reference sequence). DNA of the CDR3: TGCAGTGCTCAGCCCGGGGCCACTAGCACAGATACGCAGTATTTT. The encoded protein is CSAQPGATSTDTQYF.

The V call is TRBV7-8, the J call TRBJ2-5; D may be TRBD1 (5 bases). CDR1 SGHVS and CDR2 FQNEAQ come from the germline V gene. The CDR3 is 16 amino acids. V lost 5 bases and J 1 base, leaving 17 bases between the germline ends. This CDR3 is CASSPNFGHSQETQYF. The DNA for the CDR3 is TGTGCCAGCAGCCCCAACTTCGGACACAGCCAAGAGACCCAGTACTTC.

The CDR3 DNA sequence: TGTGCCAGCTGCGGGAGCCAAGTTGGTGCGGCCAAAAACATTCAGTACTTC. Protein sequence: CASCGSQVGAAKNIQYF. The chain joins TRBV28 to TRBJ2-4, with 7 nucleotides matching TRBD2. This CDR3 is built from 17 residues. After removal of 8 bases from V and 1 base from J, the junction contained 14 bases not matched to a gene. CDR1 is MDHEN and CDR2 is SYDVKM in the germline V gene.

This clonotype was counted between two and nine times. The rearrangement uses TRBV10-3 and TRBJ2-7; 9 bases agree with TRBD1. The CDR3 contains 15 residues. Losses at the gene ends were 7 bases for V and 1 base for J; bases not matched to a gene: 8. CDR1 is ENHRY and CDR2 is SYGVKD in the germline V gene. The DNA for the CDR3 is TGTGCCATCAACGCCGGGACAGGGAGGTCCTACGAGCAGTACTTC. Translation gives CAINAGTGRSYEQYF.

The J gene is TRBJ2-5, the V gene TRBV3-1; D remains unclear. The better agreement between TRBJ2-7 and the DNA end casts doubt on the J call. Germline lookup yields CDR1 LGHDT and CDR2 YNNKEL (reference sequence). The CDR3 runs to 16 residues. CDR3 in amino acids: CASSQDVGYTLAEQYF. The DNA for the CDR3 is TGTGCCAGCAGCCAAGATGTGGGATATACCCTTGCCGAGCAGTACTTC.

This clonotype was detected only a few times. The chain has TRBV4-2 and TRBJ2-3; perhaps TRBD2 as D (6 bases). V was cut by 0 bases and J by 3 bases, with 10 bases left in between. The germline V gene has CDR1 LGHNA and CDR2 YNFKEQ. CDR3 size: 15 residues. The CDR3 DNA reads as TGTGCCAGCAGCCAAGAAAGGAGGGCTACAGATACGCAGTATTTT. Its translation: CASSQERRATDTQYF.

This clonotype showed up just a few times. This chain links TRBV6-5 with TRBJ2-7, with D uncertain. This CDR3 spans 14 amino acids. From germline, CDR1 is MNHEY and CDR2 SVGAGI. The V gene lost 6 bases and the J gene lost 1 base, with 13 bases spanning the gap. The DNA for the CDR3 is TGTGCCAGCAGCCTGGACGGCCGTTCCTACGAGCAGTACTTC. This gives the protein CASSLDGRSYEQYF.